A selection of T cell receptor beta chains follows, all from one sample in a study of blood T cells in healthy people across ages. A single record per CDR3 protein comes from TCRdb applying MiXCR to the 5' RACE reads. The sample consists of about 1.6 million distinct CDR3 sequences, about 35% of them appearing once. The sequenced material came from blood. Receptor source: a woman under 40 in good health. The CDR3 runs from the conserved cysteine through the conserved F or W. The D gene is left open where the match is weak. Only part of the rows carry a size: once, few, many, or a class if the clone is expanded.

CDR3,DNA,V,size,D,J
CASSLYGSPYEQYF,TGTGCCAGCAGTTTATACGGCTCTCCATACGAGCAGTACTTC,TRBV27,few,NA,TRBJ2-7
CSASRDTYGYTF,TGCAGTGCTAGCCGGGACACGTATGGCTACACCTTC,TRBV20-1,NA,NA,TRBJ1-2
CASSPKITGPTDTQYF,TGCGCCAGCAGCCCAAAGATAACGGGACCCACAGATACGCAGTATTTT,TRBV5-1,NA,NA,TRBJ2-3
CSVASGPETQYF,TGCAGCGTTGCATCGGGGCCGGAGACCCAGTACTTC,TRBV29-1,many,NA,TRBJ2-5
CSGQDNYNEELFF,TGCAGTGGGCAGGACAACTATAATGAAGAACTGTTTTTT,TRBV20-1,NA,NA,TRBJ1-4
CASGYPYNEQFF,TGTGCCAGCGGTTACCCGTACAATGAGCAGTTCTTC,TRBV6-6,NA,NA,TRBJ2-1
CACQGTGDYEQYF,TGTGCCTGCCAAGGGACAGGAGACTACGAGCAGTACTTC,TRBV10-3,many,TRBD1,TRBJ2-7
CASSPEGQENTEAFF,TGTGCCAGCAGCCCCGAGGGACAGGAGAACACTGAAGCTTTCTTT,TRBV9,NA,TRBD1,TRBJ1-1
CSVGARNYGYTF,TGCAGCGTTGGGGCTAGGAACTATGGCTACACCTTC,TRBV29-1,many,NA,TRBJ1-2
CASSRGGELKDEQFF,TGCGCCAGCAGCCGAGGGGGCGAGCTAAAGGATGAGCAGTTCTTC,TRBV5-1,NA,TRBD1,TRBJ2-1